The 9 T cell receptor beta chains presented below share a single source sample, sequenced in a study of Graves' ophthalmopathy and Graves' hyperthyroidism. RNA transcripts were the template, and TCR beta CDR3 regions were amplified from them. Scientists carried out first-round RT-PCR using HTBI primers and then a second-round multiplex PCR. TCRdb analysed the multiplex PCR reads with MiXCR anew, one entry per CDR3 protein. The sample gives hundreds of thousands of distinct CDR3 sequences, less than 20% of which show up once; roughly 7% is in the top ten. Sequenced: peripheral blood. The receptors come from a woman aged 18-35 years with stable Graves' hyperthyroidism.

This clonotype has only a few counts. The chain combines TRBV4-1 with TRBJ1-5, with a tentative D call TRBD1 (5 bases). Trimming shortened V by 2 bases and J by 4 bases, and 12 bases separated the two germline ends. CDR3 size: 15 residues. CDR1 and CDR2 (germline): MGHRA, YSYEKL. This CDR3 reads CASSQWDPGNQPQHF. CDR3 coding DNA: TGCGCCAGCAGCCAATGGGACCCCGGGAATCAGCCCCAGCATTTT.

The gene calls are TRBV5-5 and TRBJ1-5; no definite D call. CDR1 SGHKS and CDR2 YYEKEE come from the germline V gene (reference sequence). V was shortened by 0 bases and J by 3 bases, with 10 bases between the two germline ends. The CDR3 is made up of 15 amino acids. The CDR3 DNA reads TGTGCCAGCAGCTTGGGTCGGCGGTACAATCAGCCCCAGCATTTT. Translation gives CASSLGRRYNQPQHF.

This clonotype was recorded at least ten times. The chain has TRBV19 and TRBJ1-6; no clear D gene. Trimming took off 5 bases at V and 8 bases at J, with 13 bases between the two ends. CDR1 and CDR2 from the germline V gene are LNHDA and SQIVND (reference sequence). The CDR3 runs to 14 residues. The CDR3 sequence: CASSSRVGYSPLHF. CDR3 nucleotides: TGTGCCAGTAGTTCTCGGGTAGGCTATTCACCCCTCCACTTT.

In this sample, this clonotype turned up many times. The chain employs TRBV12-3 or TRBV12-4 and TRBJ2-7; no definite D call. The CDR3 is made up of 13 amino acids. Trimming left V 2 bases short and J 6 bases short, with 11 bases between. CDR3 loop: CASSLMSVAEQYF. CDR3 coding DNA: TGTGCCAGCAGTTTAATGTCAGTAGCCGAGCAGTACTTC.

V is TRBV12-5 and J is TRBJ1-1; TRBD1 aligns across 8 bases. J was trimmed by 1 base and V by 1 base; bases with no gene match: 2. Germline V gene lookup returns CDR1 LGHNT and CDR2 FRNRAP. The CDR3 extends over 15 amino acids. The CDR3 DNA reads TGTGCTAGTGGTTTGGAAGGACAGGGGAACACTGAAGCTTTCTTT. Residues: CASGLEGQGNTEAFF.

This clonotype was seen at least ten times. V usage is TRBV2 and J usage is TRBJ1-1; D ambiguous. The germline CDR1 and CDR2 sequences are SNHLY and FYNNEI. The CDR3 covers 11 residues. V lost 8 bases to trimming and J lost 1 base, with 5 bases between them. The CDR3 sequence is CASGSNTEAFF. The CDR3 DNA is TGTGCCAGCGGGTCGAACACTGAAGCTTTCTTT. The full variable domain, completed using reference TRBV2 and TRBJ1-1, is EPEVTQTPSHQVTQMGQEVILRCVPISNHLYFYWYRQILGQKVEFLVSFYNNEISEKSEIFDDQFSVERPDGSNFTLKIRSTKLEDSAMYFCASGSNTEAFFGQGTRLTVV.

This clonotype was picked up many times. The rearrangement joins TRBV27 to TRBJ2-7, with 9 positions matching TRBD2. V lost 4 bases and J lost 6; bases outside the gene matches: 4. The CDR3 loop spans 13 amino acids. CDR1 and CDR2 (germline): MNHEY, SMNVEV (reference sequence). The CDR3: CASSWSSGGEQYF. The CDR3 nucleotides read TGTGCCAGCAGTTGGAGTAGCGGGGGCGAGCAGTACTTC.

This clonotype appeared many times. The rearrangement uses TRBV7-8 and TRBJ2-5; D ambiguous. V was trimmed by 1 base and J by 3 bases, leaving 9 bases between them. The CDR3 consists of 14 residues. Per the germline V gene, CDR1 is SGHVS and CDR2 is FQNEAQ. CDR3 sequence reads: CASSLGGPEETQYF. DNA for the CDR3: TGTGCCAGCAGCTTAGGAGGCCCCGAAGAGACCCAGTACTTC.

This clonotype occurred many times. The chain is built from TRBV12-3 or TRBV12-4 and TRBJ1-2; weak D call: TRBD1 (6 bases). V gave up 5 bases and J gave up 5 bases, with 12 bases separating them. The CDR3 consists of 13 residues. The CDR3, as DNA: TGTGCCAGCAGTAGGACAGTGGCTTATGGCTACACCTTC. It encodes CASSRTVAYGYTF.